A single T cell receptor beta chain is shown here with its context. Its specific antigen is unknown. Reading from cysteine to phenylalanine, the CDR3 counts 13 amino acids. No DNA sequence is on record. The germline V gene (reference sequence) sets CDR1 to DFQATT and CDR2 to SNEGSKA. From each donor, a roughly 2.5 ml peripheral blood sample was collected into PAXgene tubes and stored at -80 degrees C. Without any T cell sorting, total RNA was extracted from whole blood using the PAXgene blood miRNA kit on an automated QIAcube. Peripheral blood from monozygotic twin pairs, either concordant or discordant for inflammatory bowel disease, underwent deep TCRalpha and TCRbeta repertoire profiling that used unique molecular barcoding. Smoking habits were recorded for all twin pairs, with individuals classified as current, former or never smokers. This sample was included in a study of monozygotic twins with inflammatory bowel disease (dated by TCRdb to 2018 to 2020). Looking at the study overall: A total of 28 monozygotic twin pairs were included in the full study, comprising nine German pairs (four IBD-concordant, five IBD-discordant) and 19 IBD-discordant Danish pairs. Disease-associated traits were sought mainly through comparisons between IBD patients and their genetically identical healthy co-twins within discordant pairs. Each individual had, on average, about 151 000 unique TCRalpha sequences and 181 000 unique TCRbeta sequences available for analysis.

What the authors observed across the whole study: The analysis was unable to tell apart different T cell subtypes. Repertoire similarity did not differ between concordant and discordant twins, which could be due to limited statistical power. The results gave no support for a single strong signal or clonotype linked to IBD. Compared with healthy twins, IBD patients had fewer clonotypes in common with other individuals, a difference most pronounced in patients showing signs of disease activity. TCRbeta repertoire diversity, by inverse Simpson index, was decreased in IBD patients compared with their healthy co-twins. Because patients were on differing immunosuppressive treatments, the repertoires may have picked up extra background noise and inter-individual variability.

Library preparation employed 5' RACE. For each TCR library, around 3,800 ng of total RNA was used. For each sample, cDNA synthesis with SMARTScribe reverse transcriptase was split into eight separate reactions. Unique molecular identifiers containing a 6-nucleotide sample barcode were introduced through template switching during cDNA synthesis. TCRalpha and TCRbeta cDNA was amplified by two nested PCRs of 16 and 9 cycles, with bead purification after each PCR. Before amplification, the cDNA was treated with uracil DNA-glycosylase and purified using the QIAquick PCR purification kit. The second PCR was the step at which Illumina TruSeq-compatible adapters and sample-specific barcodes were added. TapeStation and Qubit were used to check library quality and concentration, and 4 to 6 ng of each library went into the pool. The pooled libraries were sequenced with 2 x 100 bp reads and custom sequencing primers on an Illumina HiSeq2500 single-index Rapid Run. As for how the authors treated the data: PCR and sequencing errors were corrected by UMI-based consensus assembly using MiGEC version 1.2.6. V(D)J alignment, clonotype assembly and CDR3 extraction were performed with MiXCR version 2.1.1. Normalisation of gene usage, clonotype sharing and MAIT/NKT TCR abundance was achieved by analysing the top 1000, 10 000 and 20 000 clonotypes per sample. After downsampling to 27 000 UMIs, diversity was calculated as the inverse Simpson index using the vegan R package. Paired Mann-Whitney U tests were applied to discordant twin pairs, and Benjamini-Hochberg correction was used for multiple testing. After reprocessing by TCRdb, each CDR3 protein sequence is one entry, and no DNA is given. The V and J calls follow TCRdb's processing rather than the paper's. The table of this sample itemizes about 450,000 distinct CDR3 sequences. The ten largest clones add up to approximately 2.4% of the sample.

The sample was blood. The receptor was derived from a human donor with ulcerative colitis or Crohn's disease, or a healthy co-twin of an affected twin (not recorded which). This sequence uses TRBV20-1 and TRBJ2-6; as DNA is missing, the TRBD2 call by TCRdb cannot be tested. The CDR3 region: CSASTGTSNVLTF.